Listed below are T cell receptor beta chains from one sample, sequenced in a study of technical replicates of blood from several donors. Sequenced by immunoSEQ multiplex PCR; TCRdb stores in-frame clones only, minus some. The sample contains 85,000 to 100,000 clones, 95% of which appear only once. Sequencing was performed on T cells isolated from PBMCs. These TCRs come from a human donor in good health. Each CDR3 is given with its conserved first and last residue. Each record gives: V gene, J gene, D gene, clone size, CDR3 DNA, CDR3 protein. The D gene is left open where the match is weak. The size entry is marked missing in some rows and otherwise reads once, few, many or a size class.

TRBV27	TRBJ1-6	TRBD1	NA	TGTGCCAGCAGGGCAGGGGGTTCACCCCTCCACTTT	CASRAGGSPLHF
TRBV19	TRBJ2-5	TRBD2	NA	TGTGCCAGTAGTGCCTATAGCGGGGGCAGAGAGACCCAGTACTTC	CASSAYSGGRETQYF
TRBV4-1	TRBJ2-2	TRBD1	NA	TGCGCCAGCAGCCCAGGGGGAGCGAACACCGGGGAGCTGTTTTTT	CASSPGGANTGELFF
TRBV15	TRBJ2-7	NA	NA	TGTGCCACCAGCGAGACCCCAGTGGAATCGCTAGGGCAGTACTTC	CATSETPVESLGQYF
TRBV19	TRBJ1-2	TRBD1	NA	TGTGCCAGTAGTACCAGGGGGCTGCTTGGCTACACCTTC	CASSTRGLLGYTF
TRBV29-1	TRBJ1-2	TRBD1	NA	TGCAGCGTTGAGGGGTACAGGGGGCAAGGCTATGGCTACACCTTC	CSVEGYRGQGYGYTF
TRBV27	TRBJ1-1	TRBD1	NA	TGTGCCAGCAGGACAAGACAGGGGGCGAACACTGAAGCTTTCTTT	CASRTRQGANTEAFF
TRBV29-1	TRBJ2-6	TRBD2	NA	TGCAGCGTTGGGGGGGGCTCTGGGGCCAACGTCCTGACTTTC	CSVGGGSGANVLTF
TRBV7-9	TRBJ2-7	NA	NA	TGTGCCAGCAGCTTCAGGAACAGGGAGCCCTACGAGCAGTACTTC	CASSFRNREPYEQYF
TRBV4-1	TRBJ2-7	NA	NA	TGCGCCAGCAGCCAAGGGCCAGGATCCTACGAGCAGTACTTC	CASSQGPGSYEQYF
TRBV28	TRBJ1-2	NA	NA	TGTGCCAGCAGTTTAGCGGGGGATGGCTACACCTTC	CASSLAGDGYTF
TRBV5-4	TRBJ2-5	NA	NA	TGTGCCAGCAGCGAGGTTGGGGCGAGGGAGACCCAGTACTTC	CASSEVGARETQYF
TRBV29-1	TRBJ1-3	NA	NA	TGCAGCGTCTCAGGGTCTGGAAACACCATATATTTT	CSVSGSGNTIYF
TRBV25-1	TRBJ1-1	NA	NA	TGTGCCAGCAGTCGGGGGAACACTGAAGCTTTCTTT	CASSRGNTEAFF
TRBV5-4	TRBJ1-2	NA	NA	TGTGCCAGCAGCGCTGACTCGGCCGGCTACACCTTC	CASSADSAGYTF
TRBV9	TRBJ2-1	NA	once	TGTGCCAGCAGCGTAGTAGGAGGCCCGAGCTCCTACAATGAGCAGTTCTTC	CASSVVGGPSSYNEQFF
TRBV5-1	TRBJ2-7	NA	NA	TGCGCCAGCAGCGATCCACAGGGCTCCTACGAGCAGTACTTC	CASSDPQGSYEQYF
TRBV14	TRBJ2-1	TRBD2	NA	TGTGCCAGCAGCCAAGTCCCTAGCGGGGAGCCCCGACTGGGTGAGCAGTTCTTC	CASSQVPSGEPRLGEQFF
TRBV5-4	TRBJ1-2	NA	NA	TGTGCCAGCAGCCTGGGGACAACACCTTCAGCCTATGGCTACACCTTC	CASSLGTTPSAYGYTF
TRBV7-9	TRBJ1-1	NA	NA	TGTGCCAGCAGCTTAACGGGACACGAAGCTTTCTTT	CASSLTGHEAFF
TRBV7-9	TRBJ1-1	NA	NA	TGTGCCAGCAGCTTAAAGGGGAGGACTGAAGCTTTCTTT	CASSLKGRTEAFF
TRBV4-1	TRBJ2-7	NA	once	TGCGCCAGCAGCCAAGCCACGGAGCCCTACGAGCAGTACTTC	CASSQATEPYEQYF
TRBV2	TRBJ2-1	TRBD2	NA	TGTGCCAGCAGTGCGGGCGGGAGGGCCCCGGGCAATGAGCAGTTCTTC	CASSAGGRAPGNEQFF
TRBV19	TRBJ1-6	NA	NA	TGTGCCACCAAGGGGACAAATAATTCACCCCTCCACTTT	CATKGTNNSPLHF
TRBV30	TRBJ1-2	TRBD1	once	TGTGCCTGGAGCGCGGGCCGATGGTTTCAGGGGGATGATGGCTACACCTTC	CAWSAGRWFQGDDGYTF
TRBV4-1	TRBJ1-4	TRBD1	NA	TGCGCCAGCAGCCACCGGGACAGGGCTAATGAAAAACTGTTTTTT	CASSHRDRANEKLFF
TRBV11-2	TRBJ2-5	NA	NA	TGTGCCAGCAGCCAAACATCGCAAGAGACCCAGTACTTC	CASSQTSQETQYF
TRBV30	TRBJ2-7	NA	NA	TGTGCCTGGAGCGCTCAGACAGTAGTCGACGAGCAGTACTTC	CAWSAQTVVDEQYF
TRBV5-4	TRBJ2-3	NA	once	TGTGCCAGCAGCTGGGGGGGGGCGAGAACAGATACGCAGTATTTT	CASSWGGARTDTQYF
TRBV9	TRBJ2-2	NA	NA	TGTGCCAGCACTCAGCGGTATAACACCGGGGAGCTGTTTTTT	CASTQRYNTGELFF
TRBV6-1	TRBJ1-5	TRBD1	NA	TGTGCCAGCAGTGAAGTGGCGGGACAGGGGACGCGACAGCCCCAGCATTTT	CASSEVAGQGTRQPQHF
TRBV9	TRBJ2-1	TRBD2	NA	TGTGCCAGCAGCGTAGGGTCTAGCGGGAAGGGGTTCTTC	CASSVGSSGKGFF
TRBV27	TRBJ1-1	TRBD1	NA	TGTGCCAGCAGTGCGGACAGGTTTTTAGCTTTCTTT	CASSADRFLAFF
TRBV18	TRBJ2-7	NA	NA	TGTGCCAGCTCACCACCGGGCGTTACCTACGAGCAGTACTTC	CASSPPGVTYEQYF
TRBV4-1	TRBJ2-2	NA	NA	TGCGCCAGCAGCCACCTCGGACTTGCCGGGGAGCTGTTTTTT	CASSHLGLAGELFF
TRBV18	TRBJ2-5	NA	NA	TGTGCCAGCTCACCAATCCAGGGGATTGTGGAGACCCAGTACTTC	CASSPIQGIVETQYF
TRBV28	TRBJ2-5	TRBD1	NA	TGTGCCAGCAGGCCCGGGACAGAGGAGACCCAGTACTTC	CASRPGTEETQYF